This T cell receptor beta chain was obtained from a study of neurological immune-mediated disorders. A 10-nucleotide random UMI tagged transcripts in template-switch 5'RACE cDNA synthesis. Sequencing runs each yielded over 200 million TCR-beta sequences from 15-18 subjects. TCRdb reprocessed the 5' RACE reads with MiXCR, giving one entry per CDR3 protein. The sample has 84,000 or so distinct CDR3 sequences, under 4.5% seen once. This clonotype was seen repeatedly, ten times or more. The length of the CDR3 is 16 residues. Germline V lookup: CDR1 SGDLS, CDR2 YYNGEE. The germline V and J ends were trimmed by 3 bases and 1 base, with 16 bases remaining between them. Noted time point: longitudinal time-point 3.

Specimen: PBMCs. This sequence joins TRBV9 and TRBJ1-1, with D perhaps TRBD1 (6 bases). The clonotype originates from a woman aged 55-69 years with multiple sclerosis. The CDR3 DNA reads TGTGCCAGCAGCGACCCCGGGGGGGCCAGGAACACTGAAGCTTTCTTT. This sequence encodes CASSDPGGARNTEAFF.